Listed below are T cell receptor beta chains from one sample, sequenced in a study of immune cell composition in non-small cell lung cancer. Libraries were prepared by immunoSEQ multiplex PCR; TCRdb keeps only in-frame clonotypes and omits some of them. This table has thousands of clones, under 80% appearing once. The sequencing sample was made of lung tumor tissue. These receptors all stem from a human donor with non-small cell lung cancer. CDR3s include the opening cysteine and the closing phenylalanine or tryptophan. The D gene is left open where the match is weak. Only part of the rows carry a size: once, few, many, or a class if the clone is expanded.

-,-,TRBV7-9,TRBJ2-7,TGTGCCAGCAGCAAGGGAACAGGAGCCTCCTACGAGCAGTACTTC,CASSKGTGASYEQYF
-,-,TRBV11-3,TRBJ2-5,TGTGCCAGCAGCCGGGGGAATGAAGAGACCCAGTACTTC,CASSRGNEETQYF
few,-,TRBV11-2,TRBJ2-1,TGTGCCAGCAGCTTAGATTGGAGTTACAATGAGCAGTTCTTC,CASSLDWSYNEQFF
-,TRBD1,TRBV7-2,TRBJ1-2,TGTGCCAGCAGCCTAGGACAGGGGGTGTCTGGCTACACCTTC,CASSLGQGVSGYTF
-,-,TRBV28,TRBJ2-5,TGTGCCAGCAGTTTTCCTGAGCTGGAGACCCAGTACTTC,CASSFPELETQYF
-,TRBD2,TRBV6-1,TRBJ2-3,TGTGCCAGCAGTGAACTAGCGGGAGGGCCAGATACGCAGTATTTT,CASSELAGGPDTQYF
-,TRBD1,TRBV27,TRBJ1-3,TGTGCCAGCACCCCCGGACAGGGGGCGTATTTGACTGGAAACACCATATATTTT,CASTPGQGAYLTGNTIYF
few,TRBD1,TRBV28,TRBJ1-2,TGTGCCACCAGTCGGGACAGGGTTGATGGCTACACCTTC,CATSRDRVDGYTF
-,TRBD1,TRBV11-3,TRBJ2-7,TGTGCCAGCAGCGCGGGACAGGGGGCATACGAGCAGTACTTC,CASSAGQGAYEQYF
-,-,TRBV7-6,TRBJ1-1,TGTGCCAGCAGCTTATCGGAGGGGCCTAACACTGAAGCTTTCTTT,CASSLSEGPNTEAFF
few,-,TRBV2,TRBJ1-2,TGTGCCAGCAGTGAGAATAAGGGGGACTATGGCTACACCTTC,CASSENKGDYGYTF
once,-,TRBV2,TRBJ2-1,TGTGCCAGCAGTGAAAGCAGCAGGGTCAACAATGAGCAGTTCTTC,CASSESSRVNNEQFF
few,TRBD2,TRBV6-4,TRBJ2-3,TGTGCCAGCAGTGCTAGCGGGAGCACAGATACGCAGTATTTT,CASSASGSTDTQYF
-,-,TRBV27,TRBJ2-3,TGTGCCAGCAGTTTAGCGGTATCTGGCACAGATACGCAGTATTTT,CASSLAVSGTDTQYF
-,-,TRBV28,TRBJ1-1,TGTGCCAGCAGGCCCTCACTCGGGGGGGCGTCTGAAGCTTTCTTT,CASRPSLGGASEAFF
few,-,TRBV5-6,TRBJ2-5,TGTGCCAGCAGCTCCGGGGGACCGGTCGGGACTCAAGAGACCCAGTACTTC,CASSSGGPVGTQETQYF
-,-,TRBV6-5,TRBJ1-5,TGTGCCAGCAGTTACAGACAGGCTAATCAGCCCCAGCATTTT,CASSYRQANQPQHF
-,TRBD1,TRBV5-1,TRBJ1-2,TGCGCCAGCAGCCCCGGGGGGGGACAGGGTTTCGGCTACACCTTC,CASSPGGGQGFGYTF
-,TRBD2,TRBV7-8,TRBJ2-2,TGTGCCAGCAGCTTAGAGGGAGGGTGGACCGGGGAGCTGTTTTTT,CASSLEGGWTGELFF
-,TRBD1,TRBV28,TRBJ1-2,TGTGCCAGCAGTCTCTTGTCCCCTATATCGACAGGGCCCTATGGCTACACCTTC,CASSLLSPISTGPYGYTF
-,TRBD1,TRBV5-4,TRBJ1-4,TGTGCCAGCAGCTCACGGGACAGCCATAATGAAAAACTGTTTTTT,CASSSRDSHNEKLFF
few,-,TRBV5-1,TRBJ1-1,TGCGCCAGCAGCGAGGAGGGGTGGCTAGTCACTGAAGCTTTCTTT,CASSEEGWLVTEAFF
once,-,TRBV6-5,TRBJ1-2,TGTGCCAGCAGTCAACAAACTAACTATGGCTACACCTTC,CASSQQTNYGYTF